The clone carrying this T cell receptor beta chain was counted a few times. The antigen is undetermined. The CDR3 regions of TCR beta were amplified from RNA transcripts. Primed by the HTBI set, a first-round RT-PCR was run on the TCR CDR3. One entry per CDR3 protein results from TCRdb running MiXCR on the multiplex PCR reads. The repertoire holds roughly 700,000 distinct CDR3 sequences, with around 15% as singletons. Germline values: CDR1 GTSNPN, CDR2 SVGIG (reference sequence). The ends were cut back, 1 base at V and 0 bases at J, with 1 base in the middle. The CDR3 is 12 residues long. This specimen belongs to a study of T cells in Graves' hyperthyroidism and ophthalmopathy. The study's findings and limits: Progression to ophthalmopathy was predicted a median of about six months early. Peripheral blood also featured most of the thyroid clonotypes expanded above 0.001. Stable hyperthyroidism was told apart from ophthalmopathy by a model built on 13 V-J features.

For the diagnoses, clinical symptoms, serum thyroxine and TRAb, thyroid ultrasound and orbital computed tomography were used. This receptor was identified in a young woman with Graves' hyperthyroidism. The chain combines TRBV30 with TRBJ1-5; D not resolved. Material: blood. The CDR3 bases are TGTGCCTGGAGTGGTAGCAATCAGCCCCAGCATTTT. It encodes CAWSGSNQPQHF. The variable domain in full, with the rest retrieved from reference TRBV30 and TRBJ1-5, is SQTIHQWPATLVQPVGSPLSLECTVEGTSNPNLYWYRQAAGRGLQLLFYSVGIGQISSEVPQNLSASRPQDRQFILSSKKLLLSDSGFYLCAWSGSNQPQHFGDGTRLSIL.